A single sample is the source of the 20 T cell receptor beta chains below, sequenced in a study of long-term antiretroviral therapy in people with HIV. immunoSEQ v3.0 was run at survey level. The protocol was immunoSEQ multiplex PCR, while the TCRdb copy is restricted to in-frame clones and leaves out a portion. The sample yields fewer than 35,000 clones, around 85% seen once. The source material was unsorted PBMCs, sampled about 3.3 years after starting antiretroviral therapy. Source of these receptors: a man aged 18 to 29 with HIV.

This chain uses TRBV5-1 with TRBJ2-2, with 8 nucleotides matching TRBD1. Per germline, CDR1 SGHRS and CDR2 YFSETQ. This CDR3 region has 17 residues. With V trimmed by 4 bases and J by 4 bases, 12 bases remained unmatched. CDR3 sequence: CASSRRSGGDSTGELFF. The CDR3 DNA is TGCGCCAGCAGCCGACGTTCAGGGGGCGATAGCACCGGGGAGCTGTTTTTT.

This chain joins TRBV6-1 and TRBJ1-2; 7 nucleotides match TRBD1. With V trimmed by 0 bases and J by 4 bases, 14 bases remained unmatched. Germline V CDR1 and CDR2: MNHNS, SASEGT. This CDR3 has 18 amino acids. CDR3 DNA: TGTGCCAGCAGTGAAGCCTACCGTTACAGGGGACTATTCTATGGCTACACCTTC. The encoded protein is CASSEAYRYRGLFYGYTF.

This sequence joins TRBV7-4 and TRBJ2-7; no clear D. Trimming took off 1 base at V and 0 bases at J, with 10 bases between the two ends. CDR1 is SGHVT, CDR2 SQSDAQ, per germline. The CDR3 contains 15 residues. As DNA, the CDR3 is TGTGCCAGCAGCTTAGGGGCAAGGAGCTCCTACGAGCAGTACTTC. Encoded protein: CASSLGARSSYEQYF.

This chain links TRBV18 with TRBJ2-5, with D perhaps given as TRBD1 or TRBD2 (5 bases each). This CDR3 spans 13 amino acids. V shed 6 bases and J shed 4 bases, with 12 bases lying between them. Per germline, CDR1 KGHSH and CDR2 LQKENI. The CDR3 sequence is CASSPGAGETQYF. DNA of the CDR3: TGTGCCAGCTCTCCCGGGGCCGGAGAGACCCAGTACTTC.

The chain combines TRBV27 with TRBJ2-5; 7 bases map to TRBD2. This CDR3 has 14 amino acids. V trimming: 5 bases; J trimming: 2 bases; junction bases outside the gene matches: 5. The V gene's germline CDR1 is MNHEY and CDR2 SMNVEV (reference sequence). This CDR3 reads CASSLTSAQETQYF. The CDR3 DNA is TGTGCCAGCAGTCTCACTAGCGCACAAGAGACCCAGTACTTC.

This chain connects TRBV25-1 to TRBJ1-1; no clear D. Germline-derived CDR1 and CDR2 are MGHDK and SYGVNS. Trimming took off 4 bases at V and 4 bases at J, with 10 bases between the two ends. The CDR3 loop spans 13 amino acids. For the CDR3, the DNA is TGTGCCAGCAGTGGCTCAGCGTCCACTGAAGCTTTCTTT. This codes for CASSGSASTEAFF.

The chain carries TRBV19 and TRBJ2-2; perhaps D is TRBD1 or TRBD2 (5 bases each). The CDR3 contains 14 residues. The V and J ends lost 7 bases and 5 bases respectively, with 14 bases between them. Germline CDR1 reads LNHDA; CDR2 reads SQIVND (reference sequence). This chain's CDR3 is CASNAGRKTGELFF. DNA for the CDR3: TGTGCCAGTAACGCAGGGAGAAAAACCGGGGAGCTGTTTTTT.

The chain uses TRBV4-2 and TRBJ2-3; no clear D gene. Germline V gives CDR1 LGHNA, CDR2 YNFKEQ. The V gene lost 6 bases and the J gene lost 5 bases, with 18 bases spanning the gap. This CDR3 contains 15 residues. The CDR3 region has the DNA TGTGCCAGCAGTCCAGCTGAGAACTGGGGAGATACGCAGTATTTT. Amino acids: CASSPAENWGDTQYF.

This clone is a singleton in its sample. The V gene is TRBV27, the J gene TRBJ2-5; D may correspond to TRBD1 or TRBD2 (5 bases each). Between the trimmed V and J ends, which lost 2 bases and 7 bases, there was a span of 14 bases. CDR1 and CDR2 from the germline V gene are MNHEY and SMNVEV (reference sequence). This CDR3 is 14 amino acids long. The CDR3 bases are TGTGCCAGCAGTTTAAGGGAGACAGCCCCGACCCAGTACTTC. This gives the protein CASSLRETAPTQYF.

The CDR3 here is CASSSLTGNTVAFF. The CDR3 bases are TGTGCCAGCAGTTCCCTGACGGGGAACACTGTGGCTTTCTTT. The rearrangement uses TRBV6-5 and TRBJ1-1; D not certain. Germline CDR1 reads MNHEY; CDR2 reads SVGAGI. The CDR3 is 14 amino acids. V gave up 4 bases and J gave up 11 bases, with 20 bases separating them.

Remarks on this clone: A read error may produce the germline difference seen at one junction end. V and J are TRBV7-7 and TRBJ2-5; tentatively, D is TRBD1 (6 bases). Looked up from germline, CDR1 is SSHAT and CDR2 is FNYEAQ (reference sequence). This CDR3 comprises 15 residues. CDR3 sequence (DNA): TGTGCTAGCAGCTTAGTGCCAGGGGTACTAGAGACCCAGTACTTC. Translation: CASSLVPGVLETQYF.

The chain links TRBV18 to TRBJ2-7, with TRBD2 matching 7 bases. This CDR3 is built from 14 residues. The trim removed 6 bases at V and 4 bases at J, leaving 9 bases unmatched. CDR1 is KGHSH, CDR2 LQKENI, per germline. As DNA, the CDR3 is TGTGCCAGCTCCCCGGGGCGGGGGAGGTACGAGCAGTACTTC. Translation: CASSPGRGRYEQYF.

This sequence joins TRBV19 and TRBJ2-2; D remains unclear. Trimming removed 7 bases at V and 8 bases at J, with 14 bases between. This CDR3 spans 13 amino acids. The germline CDR1 and CDR2 sequences are LNHDA and SQIVND (reference sequence). The CDR3 sequence: CASTKIAAGELFF. The CDR3 nucleotides read TGTGCCAGTACGAAGATAGCTGCAGGGGAGCTGTTTTTT.

In this sample, this clone turned up a few times. The chain combines TRBV5-5 with TRBJ1-4, with TRBD1 matching over 8 bases. Germline values: CDR1 SGHKS, CDR2 YYEKEE (reference sequence). The junction had 8 bases not matched to a gene; V was cut back by 2 bases and J by 8 bases. There are 15 residues in the CDR3. The CDR3 coding sequence is TGTGCCAGCAGCTTATGGACAGGGCAAGGGGAAAAACTGTTTTTT. Translation: CASSLWTGQGEKLFF.

The V call is TRBV27, the J call TRBJ2-3; 10 bases align to TRBD2. Germline V gene data show CDR1 as MNHEY and CDR2 as SMNVEV (reference sequence). This CDR3 contains 21 residues. Germline trimming cut 5 bases from V and 3 bases from J; bases unmatched to any gene: 23. The CDR3 DNA sequence: TGTGCCAGCAGTCCCCGGGGGGGAGCGGGAGGGCCGGGGGTTAGGACAGATACGCAGTATTTT. Protein: CASSPRGGAGGPGVRTDTQYF.

The chain has TRBV2 and TRBJ1-1, with 8 bases fitting TRBD1. This CDR3 has 13 residues. Trimming at V came to 10 bases and at J to 4 bases, leaving 8 bases not matched to a gene. Germline V gene data show CDR1 as SNHLY and CDR2 as FYNNEI. The CDR3: CATRQGMGTEAFF. In DNA, the CDR3 is TGTGCCACCAGACAGGGGATGGGCACTGAAGCTTTCTTT.

The CDR3 loop is CASRHGTGTMNTEAFF. The CDR3 nucleotides are TGTGCCAGTCGTCACGGGACAGGGACTATGAACACTGAAGCTTTCTTT. The chain has TRBV19 and TRBJ1-1, with TRBD1 matching over 9 bases. J gave up 0 bases and V 8 bases, and 10 bases lay outside the gene matches. The CDR3 sequence is 16 residues long. From germline, CDR1 is LNHDA and CDR2 SQIVND (reference sequence).

The CDR3 sequence: CASSQTGEHEQFF. CDR3 DNA sequence: TGTGCCAGCAGCCAGACAGGGGAACATGAGCAGTTCTTC. The chain has TRBV14 and TRBJ2-1; 8 bases match TRBD1. This CDR3 has 13 amino acids. Germline-derived CDR1 and CDR2 are SGHDN and FVKESK. The trim removed 3 bases at V and 8 bases at J, leaving 3 bases unmatched.

The chain carries TRBV6-5 and TRBJ2-5; D gene unclear. This CDR3 is 11 amino acids long. V was shortened by 4 bases and J by 6 bases, with 6 bases between the two germline ends. Germline CDR1 is MNHEY and CDR2 is SVGAGI. The CDR3 nucleotides are TGTGCCAGCAGTTTGATGAAGACCCAGTACTTC. As protein: CASSLMKTQYF.

The chain has TRBV9 and TRBJ2-7; 13 nucleotides line up with TRBD2. Germline V gene data show CDR1 as SGDLS and CDR2 as YYNGEE. Trimming at V came to 3 bases and at J to 5 bases, leaving 2 bases not matched to a gene. CDR3 length equals 14 residues. The CDR3 region is CASSAGLAGDEQYF. The DNA for the CDR3 is TGTGCCAGCAGCGCCGGACTAGCGGGAGACGAGCAGTACTTC.